The TCR beta chain described here comes from a study of T cells in tuberculosis. The assay was immunoSEQ multiplex PCR, and TCRdb's table has in-frame clones only and misses some. The table includes about 37,000 clones, 80% to 95% detected once. V shed 8 bases and J 1 base; nucleotides not matched to a gene: 6. The CDR3 totals 14 residues. Germline CDR1 and CDR2: SNHLY and FYNNEI. Indicated time point: new active TB diagnosis, blood taken before or within 7 days of starting treatment. The sample in question was PBMCs, obtained at tuberculosis diagnosis. The TCR sequence derives from an adult with tuberculosis. The chain employs TRBV2 and TRBJ2-3; TRBD2 matches 7 bases. The CDR3 loop is CASALRGGTDTQYF. The CDR3, as DNA: TGTGCCAGCGCCCTCCGGGGGGGCACAGATACGCAGTATTTT. The full variable domain, completed using reference TRBV2 and TRBJ2-3, is EPEVTQTPSHQVTQMGQEVILRCVPISNHLYFYWYRQILGQKVEFLVSFYNNEISEKSEIFDDQFSVERPDGSNFTLKIRSTKLEDSAMYFCASALRGGTDTQYFGPGTRLTVL.